The TCR beta chain under discussion was sequenced for a study of blood T cell repertoires in COVID-19. Study context: Nucleic acid was either cDNA or gDNA, and it came from T cells, B-cell-depleted T cells, or PBMCs.

In the study's own analysis: From reference gene primer amplification, estimates of nucleated cell counts were derived. Data came from immunoSEQ multiplex PCR; TCRdb stores just in-frame clones and leaves some out. D and trimming were read from the DNA, whereas the V and J calls and clone size are those reported in that table. The sample records about 170,000 clones, around 84% being singletons. The CDR3 sequence is 11 residues long. Trimming took 3 bases from V and 5 from J, leaving 5 bases between them. The recovered donors of Cohort 3 showed two negative PCRs, clearance, or symptom resolution. This TCR came from a man in his fifties or sixties who had recovered from COVID-19. Specimen: PBMCs or T cells enriched from blood (not recorded which). V gene TRBV12-3 or TRBV12-4 combines with J gene TRBJ2-7; D might be TRBD1 (5 bases). The CDR3 DNA reads TGTGCCAGCAGTTTCAGGGACGAGCAGTACTTC. Translation: CASSFRDEQYF.